The clone carrying this T cell receptor (beta chain) was seen ten or more times. As yet, its antigen is unknown. The data were obtained in a study of T cells in Graves' hyperthyroidism and ophthalmopathy. Overall study findings and caveats: Progression to ophthalmopathy was predicted a median of about six months early.

RNA transcripts provided the source from which TCR beta CDR3 regions were amplified. HTBI primers were used for first-round RT-PCR of the TCR CDR3. TCRdb called the multiplex PCR reads again in MiXCR, with one record for every CDR3 protein. Found here are about 580,000 distinct CDR3 sequences, more than 45% of them singletons; the top ten hold about 8.3%. Per germline, CDR1 SGHTA and CDR2 FQGNSA. The length of the CDR3 is 14 residues. The V segment lost 5 bases and the J segment 5 bases; nucleotides outside the gene matches: 5. V and J are TRBV7-2 and TRBJ2-2; 7 bases line up with TRBD1. Input material: peripheral blood or thyroid tissue (not recorded which). The clonotype originates from a woman aged 18-29 years with Graves' hyperthyroidism. The chain's CDR3 is CASSPDRDTGELFF. The CDR3 DNA reads as TGTGCCAGCAGCCCCGACAGGGATACCGGGGAGCTGTTTTTT.